The sequence of this T cell receptor beta chain was determined in a study of control samples from healthy donors and cancer patients. Clones were sequenced by immunoSEQ multiplex PCR, and TCRdb holds only the in-frame ones, with some missing. The repertoire holds 95,000 to 150,000 clones, with around 87% as singletons. On this clone: A much larger clonotype is one base distant, so this may be a read error.

Germline-derived CDR1 and CDR2 are MNHNY and SVGAGI (reference sequence). With 5 bases clipped from V and 0 bases from J, the junction kept 3 bases outside the gene matches. This CDR3 is 14 amino acids long. Input material: blood. V gene TRBV6-6 combines with J gene TRBJ2-7; 8 bases are shared with TRBD1. The origin of this receptor is a man in his forties or fifties in good health. In DNA, the CDR3 is TGTGCCAGCAGTGGACAGGGCCTCTCCTACGAGCAGTACTTC. Its translation is CASSGQGLSYEQYF.